The clone carrying this T cell receptor beta chain was seen more than once but under ten times. This sample was taken from a study of glioma-infiltrating T cells. TCR alpha and beta CDR3 regions were amplified from RNA using iRepertoire nested multiplex PCR. A single record per CDR3 protein comes from TCRdb applying MiXCR to the multiplex PCR reads. The sample includes roughly 100,000 distinct CDR3 sequences, about 28% seen only once; the top ten take 40% to 55%. The sequenced sample consisted of glioma tissue, nonneoplastic brain tissue, or PBMCs (not recorded which). This sequence was found in a human donor with low-grade glioma or glioblastoma, undergoing nonglioma brain surgery, or in good health (not recorded which).

CDR3 bases: TGTGCCAGCAGTCCCAAGGCCCTCAACACAGATACGCAGTATTTT. Protein sequence: CASSPKALNTDTQYF. The chain is built from TRBV6-1 and TRBJ2-3, with D unresolved. Germline CDR1 reads MNHNS; CDR2 reads SASEGT. Trimming left V 5 bases short and J 2 bases short, with 14 bases between. CDR3 length equals 15 residues.